This T cell receptor beta chain was documented in a study of blood T cell repertoires in COVID-19. V shed 2 bases and J shed 10 bases, with 12 bases lying between them. The CDR3 consists of 14 residues. Germline V lookup: CDR1 MNHEY, CDR2 SMNVEV (reference sequence). Some clones are missing from TCRdb's copy, which holds only in-frame ones; the method was immunoSEQ multiplex PCR. The sample carries 15,000 or so clones, around 88% recorded once. Sequences were obtained from peripheral blood. The receptor was derived from a human donor in a cohort sampled during active COVID-19. V and J are TRBV27 and TRBJ1-6, with a possible D match to TRBD1 (5 bases). The CDR3 sequence is CASSLRQGDSPLHF. DNA for the CDR3: TGTGCCAGCAGTTTACGGCAGGGTGACTCACCCCTCCACTTT.